Following are 27 T cell receptor beta chains from one sample sequenced in a study of T cell repertoires in cytomegalovirus infection. These TCRs' antigens remain unknown. Each CDR3 protein gets one entry after TCRdb re-called the reads with MiXCR. The sample yields 62,000 or so distinct CDR3 sequences, around 20% seen once. The sample consisted of CD8+ T cells from cultured PBMCs, taken from culture after CMV antigen stimulation. The receptors come from a human donor in good health (CMV status not recorded). Some clones in this sample may be carry-over from other donors' samples.

This chain connects TRBV7-9 to TRBJ2-5; 8 bases agree with TRBD2. Germline V lookup: CDR1 SEHNR, CDR2 FQNEAQ (reference sequence). V shed 5 bases and J 5 bases; nucleotides not matched to a gene: 10. The CDR3 loop spans 15 amino acids. CDR3 in amino acids: CASSPGTSPRETQYF. The CDR3 nucleotides are TGTGCCAGCAGCCCCGGGACTAGTCCCCGGGAGACCCAGTACTTC.

This clonotype was counted a few times. The chain has TRBV7-2 and TRBJ1-4, with 8 bases matching TRBD1. The V gene's germline CDR1 is SGHTA and CDR2 FQGNSA. J gave up 7 bases and V 5 bases, and 6 bases lay outside the gene matches. The CDR3 runs 14 residues. The CDR3 nucleotides read TGTGCCAGCAGCCCAACAGGGGGGGGTGAAAAACTGTTTTTT. Translating it yields CASSPTGGGEKLFF.

The chain carries TRBV7-2 and TRBJ1-6, with D tentatively TRBD1 (6 bases). CDR3 length equals 16 residues. Germline V gene data show CDR1 as SGHTA and CDR2 as FQGNSA. V was pared by 5 bases and J by 3 bases, with 14 bases between. DNA for the CDR3: TGTGCCAGCAGCCTGGGGGGGCCCAACTATAATTCACCCCTCCACTTT. This gives the protein CASSLGGPNYNSPLHF.

The chain has TRBV7-6 and TRBJ2-7; 7 nucleotides agree with TRBD2. J gave up 3 bases and V 3 bases, and 5 bases lay outside the gene matches. Germline V gene lookup returns CDR1 SGHVS and CDR2 FNYEAQ. The CDR3 sequence is 14 residues long. The CDR3 sequence is CASSFTSDNYEQYF. The DNA of the CDR3 is TGTGCCAGCAGCTTTACTAGCGACAACTACGAGCAGTACTTC.

This clonotype appeared a few times. The chain recombines TRBV6-2 or TRBV6-3 with TRBJ1-1; tentatively, D is TRBD1 (5 bases). Trimming removed 7 bases at V and 1 base at J, with 16 bases between. The germline gives CDR1 MNHEY, CDR2 SVGEGT. The CDR3 has 15 amino acids. The CDR3 DNA sequence: TGTGCCAGCACTCCCTCCAGGGAGAAGAACACTGAAGCTTTCTTT. Encoded protein: CASTPSREKNTEAFF.

The chain has TRBV20-1 and TRBJ2-5, with D uncertain. Trimming left V 2 bases short and J 5 bases short, with 9 bases between. The CDR3 spans 12 residues. CDR1 DFQATT and CDR2 SNEGSKA come from the germline V gene (reference sequence). In DNA, the CDR3 is TGCAGTGCTAGACCATATCAGGAGACCCAGTACTTC. Its translation: CSARPYQETQYF.

This sequence joins TRBV27 and TRBJ2-7, with TRBD1 matching over 8 bases. From germline, CDR1 is MNHEY and CDR2 SMNVEV (reference sequence). The trim removed 5 bases at V and 6 bases at J, leaving 12 bases unmatched. The CDR3 consists of 15 residues. The CDR3 loop reads CASSPGGTGVGEQYF. CDR3 nucleotide sequence: TGTGCCAGCAGTCCCGGCGGGACAGGAGTGGGCGAGCAGTACTTC.

Regarding this clonotype: One end of the junction does not line up with germline, which may come from a read error. The chain joins TRBV4-1 to TRBJ2-6; D is ambiguous. CDR3 length: 16 residues. The germline V gene has CDR1 MGHRA and CDR2 YSYEKL. CDR3 in amino acids: CACSQEVNSGANVLTF. DNA of the CDR3: TGCGCCTGCAGCCAAGAGGTAAACTCTGGGGCCAACGTCCTGACTTTC.

This clonotype came up a few times. The chain uses TRBV6-6 and TRBJ2-1; D is possibly TRBD2 (5 bases). Germline-derived CDR1 and CDR2 are MNHNY and SVGAGI (reference sequence). The CDR3 totals 13 residues. V lost 5 bases to trimming and J lost 5 bases, with 10 bases between them. The DNA of the CDR3 is TGTGCCAGCAGTCCCGGGATTAACAATGAGCAGTTCTTC. Its translation is CASSPGINNEQFF.

The rearrangement links TRBV6-6 to TRBJ2-4, with D hard to call. V was pared by 5 bases and J by 5 bases, with 1 base between. Looked up from germline, CDR1 is MNHNY and CDR2 is SVGAGI (reference sequence). The CDR3 contains 10 residues. The CDR3 DNA reads as TGTGCCAGCAGTCAAAACATTCAGTACTTC. Its translation: CASSQNIQYF.

This clonotype has more than one count but fewer than ten. The rearrangement uses TRBV4-1 and TRBJ1-6; D is ambiguous. Trimming removed 0 bases from V and 6 bases from J, with 12 bases in between. The CDR3 totals 16 residues. The germline CDR1 and CDR2 sequences are MGHRA and YSYEKL. The CDR3, as DNA: TGCGCCAGCAGCCAAGATGCCGGTTTAGGTAATTCACCCCTCCACTTT. Translating gives CASSQDAGLGNSPLHF.

The chain recombines TRBV27 with TRBJ2-3; the D gene is possibly TRBD1 (5 bases). This CDR3 has 13 residues. Germline CDR1 and CDR2: MNHEY and SMNVEV (reference sequence). V was clipped by 7 bases and J by 2 bases, with 10 bases between them. Here the CDR3 reads CASTPGHTDTQYF. The CDR3 bases are TGTGCCAGCACCCCCGGACACACAGATACGCAGTATTTT.

This clonotype was seen only a few times. The rearrangement links TRBV6-1 to TRBJ2-7; tentatively, D is TRBD2 (6 bases). V was clipped by 6 bases and J by 1 base, with 13 bases between them. Germline CDR1 and CDR2: MNHNS and SASEGT. CDR3 size: 14 residues. The CDR3 is CASRDYGFSYEQYF. The CDR3 DNA is TGTGCCAGCAGGGACTATGGCTTTTCCTACGAGCAGTACTTC.

This clonotype was counted many times. This rearrangement joins TRBV4-1 to TRBJ1-1; D is ambiguous. This CDR3 region has 14 residues. Germline lookup yields CDR1 MGHRA and CDR2 YSYEKL. The V and J ends lost 0 bases and 4 bases respectively, with 9 bases between them. CDR3 nucleotides: TGCGCCAGCAGCCAAGATTGGGGTGGCACTGAAGCTTTCTTT. Translation gives CASSQDWGGTEAFF.

V usage is TRBV7-2 and J usage is TRBJ1-5, with D tentatively TRBD1 (5 bases). The CDR3 covers 13 residues. The V end was cut by 5 bases, the J end by 5 bases, with 10 bases between. Germline-derived CDR1 and CDR2 are SGHTA and FQGNSA. The CDR3 DNA is TGTGCCAGCAGCCCCCGGGGGGATCAGCCCCAGCATTTT. Translation: CASSPRGDQPQHF.

V gene TRBV29-1 combines with J gene TRBJ2-1; D unclear. Per the germline V gene, CDR1 is SQVTM and CDR2 is ANQGSEA. Trimming took 3 bases from V and 0 from J, leaving 6 bases between them. The CDR3 sequence is 13 residues long. The CDR3 bases are TGCAGCGTTGAGGAGAGCTCCTACAATGAGCAGTTCTTC. Its protein product is CSVEESSYNEQFF.

The V and J genes are TRBV7-2 and TRBJ1-2; the D is unclear. This CDR3 comprises 14 residues. The V end was cut by 4 bases, the J end by 4 bases, with 13 bases between. Germline V gives CDR1 SGHTA, CDR2 FQGNSA. The CDR3 sequence: CASSSYSGGYGYTF. The CDR3 DNA sequence: TGTGCCAGCAGCTCCTACAGCGGCGGCTATGGCTACACCTTC.

The chain links TRBV19 to TRBJ1-5; D is uncertain. Per the germline V gene, CDR1 is LNHDA and CDR2 is SQIVND (reference sequence). The CDR3 is 15 amino acids. The germline V and J ends were trimmed by 6 bases and 1 base, with 13 bases remaining between them. CDR3 DNA: TGTGCCAGTAGCCTTTACCCGGACAGCAATCAGCCCCAGCATTTT. It specifies CASSLYPDSNQPQHF.

This clonotype was seen a few times. The chain has TRBV7-8 and TRBJ2-7; the D gene is possibly TRBD2 (6 bases). Trimming removed 1 base at V and 3 bases at J, with 13 bases between. CDR3 length: 15 residues. Germline CDR1 SGHVS, CDR2 FQNEAQ. The CDR3 DNA is TGTGCCAGCAGCTTAGTGGGGGGTCCGGACTACGAGCAGTACTTC. Translated, it gives CASSLVGGPDYEQYF.

This clonotype was observed a few times. The chain is built from TRBV29-1 and TRBJ2-1, with 15 positions matching TRBD2. With 6 bases clipped from V and 5 bases from J, the junction kept 5 bases outside the gene matches. Germline CDR1 SQVTM, CDR2 ANQGSEA. The CDR3 extends over 15 amino acids. As DNA, the CDR3 is TGCAGCGTCGGACTAGCGGGGGGGCCTAACAATGAGCAGTTCTTC. Residues: CSVGLAGGPNNEQFF.

This clonotype has a count of ten or more. V usage is TRBV7-9 and J usage is TRBJ2-7; no firm D call. In germline, CDR1 is SEHNR, CDR2 FQNEAQ (reference sequence). Trimming removed 7 bases from V and 1 base from J, with 17 bases in between. CDR3 length: 15 residues. The CDR3 DNA is TGTGCCAGCAACCCAGAGGATCAGTCATCCTACGAGCAGTACTTC. It translates to CASNPEDQSSYEQYF.

This clonotype was seen more than once but under ten times. V is TRBV19 and J is TRBJ2-5; TRBD1 is a possible D gene (5 bases). This CDR3 has 15 amino acids. V was shortened by 2 bases and J by 5 bases, with 15 bases between the two germline ends. Per germline, CDR1 LNHDA and CDR2 SQIVND (reference sequence). The CDR3 DNA reads TGTGCCAGTAGTATATTTGTAGGGGTAGGGGAGACCCAGTACTTC. Amino acid sequence: CASSIFVGVGETQYF.

The rearrangement uses TRBV28 and TRBJ2-3; no clear D. The CDR3 covers 13 residues. V dropped 2 bases and J dropped 6 bases, with 9 bases sitting between them. Per the germline V gene, CDR1 is MDHEN and CDR2 is SYDVKM. CDR3 nucleotides: TGTGCCAGCAGTTTACGAAGAGCGGATACGCAGTATTTT. Translation: CASSLRRADTQYF.

This clonotype was seen a few times. The genes are TRBV7-9 and TRBJ2-5; 8 bases line up with TRBD1. Germline-derived CDR1 and CDR2 are SEHNR and FQNEAQ (reference sequence). The CDR3 contains 14 residues. V trimming: 2 bases; J trimming: 4 bases; junction bases outside the gene matches: 3. The CDR3 sequence: CASSLTRGRETQYF. The CDR3 DNA reads as TGTGCCAGCAGCTTAACCAGGGGGCGAGAGACCCAGTACTTC. The variable domain in full, with the rest retrieved from reference TRBV7-9 and TRBJ2-5, is DTGVSQNPRHKITKRGQNVTFRCDPISEHNRLYWYRQTLGQGPEFLTYFQNEAQLEKSRLLSDRFSAERPKGSFSTLEIQRTEQGDSAMYLCASSLTRGRETQYFGPGTRLLVL.

A few counts support this clonotype. The chain joins TRBV7-2 to TRBJ2-7; 9 nucleotides match TRBD1. Looked up from germline, CDR1 is SGHTA and CDR2 is FQGNSA. V shed 5 bases and J 5 bases; nucleotides not matched to a gene: 10. The CDR3 has 15 residues. CDR3 residues: CASSQNPGQGNEQYF. The CDR3 DNA follows: TGTGCCAGCAGCCAAAACCCGGGACAGGGCAACGAGCAGTACTTC.

The V and J genes are TRBV10-3 and TRBJ2-5; no definite D call. Looked up from germline, CDR1 is ENHRY and CDR2 is SYGVKD. Between the trimmed V and J ends, which lost 0 bases and 2 bases, there was a span of 10 bases. The CDR3 loop spans 15 amino acids. The CDR3: CAISESQAPQETQYF. CDR3 sequence (DNA): TGTGCCATCAGTGAGTCTCAAGCACCGCAAGAGACCCAGTACTTC.

This clonotype was seen just once. This rearrangement joins TRBV7-2 to TRBJ2-1; 7 bases are shared with TRBD2. This CDR3 is built from 16 residues. Trimming removed 1 base from V and 0 bases from J; junction bases left unmatched: 3. Looked up from germline, CDR1 is SGHTA and CDR2 is FQGNSA. For the CDR3, the DNA is TGTGCCAGCAGCTTAGTGGCGGGGGTCTCCTACAATGAGCAGTTCTTC. As protein: CASSLVAGVSYNEQFF. The variable domain in full, completed from reference TRBV7-2 and TRBJ2-1, reads GAGVSQSPSNKVTEKGKDVELRCDPISGHTALYWYRQSLGQGLEFLIYFQGNSAPDKSGLPSDRFSAERTGGSVSTLTIQRTQQEDSAVYLCASSLVAGVSYNEQFFGPGTRLTVL.